Sequencing of this T cell receptor (beta chain) was carried out in a study of shared clonotypes between healthy human individuals (dated by TCRdb to about 2020). About the investigation overall: Three men and a couple of women, aged 18 to 49 years, made up the cohort. Different laboratories and diverse techniques were used to prepare libraries and sequence TCR repertoires, to increase sequencing depth and limit assay-specific biases. The study deeply sequenced blood TCR repertoires of several healthy adults to estimate repertoire size and the extent of clonotype sharing between individuals. For each donor, CD4 naive and CD4 memory were each given three plates, CD8 naive was given two plates, and CD8 memory was given one plate. Per donor, leukapheresis produced somewhere between about 0.9 and 9.5 billion PBMCs. Beyond this particular receptor, the publication reports: Because the study included a small number of donors, the genetic and exposure-history diversity represented was limited. Rarefaction of sorted-subset datasets indicated incomplete sequencing despite the large sequencing depth. Across a few donors, approximately 5% of naive CD4, around 3.3% of naive CD8, roughly 2.3% of memory CD4, and approximately 0.4% of memory CD8 clonotypes were shared. Based on pairwise subsampling, the degree of clonotype sharing among donors was expected to be affected by sequencing depth. Larger estimated clonotype richness was generally found for naive subsets than for memory subsets. Compared with non-shared clonotypes, the clonotypes found in all four sorted-subset donors had higher generation probabilities. Sampling was limited to blood, and TCR repertoires in tissue likely differ from TCR repertoires in blood.

CDR1 is given as SEHNR and CDR2 as FQNEAQ, both from the germline V gene (reference sequence). The germline V and J ends show losses of 5 bases and 14 bases respectively, and no gene match explains 5 bases of the junction. The CDR3, cysteine through phenylalanine, is 13 amino acids long. The retained sequence is limited to the CDR3, 39 bases, with the frame set at the first base. Using the deep immunoSEQ assay, multiplex PCR amplified TCR CDR3 regions from genomic DNA. Genomic DNA extracted from each cell subset was distributed evenly over all wells of several immunoSEQ 96-well plates, and each plate served as one replicate. For sorted subsets, roughly 190 ng of genomic DNA, equivalent to about 30,000 T cell genomes, went into each replicate PCR. The purified libraries were quantified using a Qubit 3.0 fluorometer, sized with a Bioanalyzer 2100, and then quantified again using the KAPA Library Quantification kit. Every immunoSEQ 96-well plate was sequenced on a dedicated single-read 150-cycle Illumina NextSeq 550 flow cell. The original pipeline was this. The immunoSEQ output contained only junctional sequences without quality scores, so filtering could not match that applied to full-length reads. Sequences were annotated with PyIR, a Python wrapper for IgBLAST v1.9, and V/J genes and CDR3 were assigned using IMGT germline references. Any read was removed if the V/J assignment was weak (E-value above 1e-6), the CDR3 was missing, or the read contained stop codons, out-of-frame junctions, or ambiguous translated residues. A V3J clonotype was defined by an identical inferred V gene, J gene, and CDR3 amino acid sequence. Percentage overlap between repertoires was computed as shared unique clonotypes divided by the size of the smaller repertoire. Repertoire richness was assessed with RTK rarefaction, the Chao1 estimator, and Recon v2.1 estimates of unobserved clonotypes. Generation probabilities for all TCRbeta clonotypes obtained by the gDNA method from four donors were computed using OLGA. TCRdb re-hosts the immuneACCESS table, in-frame sequences only. Its copies lack some clones; in the studies checked, an unresolved V gene accounts for under half of them, and the cause for the rest is not known. That table gives V, J and clone size, and the DNA gave D and trimming. The sample contains about 580,000 clones, about 98% of them found a single time. The top ten hold 0.3% of the sample.

CD8 naive samples were obtained by positive selection for CCR7 among CD45RO-negative cells, yielding a CD45RA+CCR7+ population from which TemRA cells were excluded. Donors were healthy HIV-negative adults with no recently reported acute infections or vaccinations. Every donor was a Caucasian adult residing in Nashville, Tennessee, USA. After blood collection by leukapheresis, PBMCs were isolated using Ficoll-Histopaque density gradient centrifugation and then cryopreserved in the vapor phase of liquid nitrogen. Analytical flow cytometry was used to check the purity and quantity of each magnetically sorted T cell population. Genomic DNA was isolated from every sorted fraction and measured by UV absorbance on a Nanodrop 2000c. This clone has only one observation. Its target antigen remains unknown. Within one base of it there is no much larger clone, and no base qualities were kept.

Material for sequencing was naive CD8+ T cells sorted from blood. The cell subset or site label corresponds to: CD45RA+CCR7+. The source is a man aged 25 to 40 in good health. Recombination connected TRBV7-9 to TRBJ2-1; TRBD2 matches 14 bases in the middle. The CDR3 loop reads CASSPTSGRAEFF. The sequenced DNA: TGTGCCAGCAGCCCGACTAGCGGGAGGGCCGAGTTCTTC.